The clone carrying this T cell receptor (beta chain) showed up just once. Participants had their cohort set by participant-reported clinical history. Two negative PCRs, clearance, or symptom resolution had been documented for recovered Cohort 3 donors. Produced via immunoSEQ multiplex PCR; TCRdb's table is partial and in-frame only. This table holds around 190,000 clones, 81% found once. The data were taken from a study of blood T cell repertoires in COVID-19. This CDR3 spans 18 amino acids. The germline gives CDR1 MGHRA, CDR2 YSYEKL. J gave up 4 bases and V 0 bases, and 9 bases lay outside the gene matches.

The sequenced material came from PBMCs or T cells enriched from blood (not recorded which). The clonotype was recovered from a man in his forties who had recovered from COVID-19. This rearrangement joins TRBV4-1 to TRBJ1-2; 12 nucleotides agree with TRBD1. DNA of the CDR3: TGCGCCAGCAGCCAAGATCTCGGGACAGGGGGCTTGAGCTATGGCTACACCTTC. This translates into CASSQDLGTGGLSYGYTF.